This TCR beta chain was retrieved from a study of CD8+ T cells in alopecia areata. Regarding the study as a whole: Mouse data revealed clearer TCR sharing than patient data did, a gap possibly tied to HLA. Lesional scalp exceeded normal scalp in clonality, especially in alopecia totalis/universalis.

The sample holds a few counts of this clone. Antigen unknown. Investigators isolated RNA and reverse transcribed it into cDNA to act as the sequencing template. Sequencing used immunoSEQ multiplex PCR; TCRdb keeps in-frame clones, though not all of them. The sample holds more than 200,000 clones; roughly two thirds are singletons and the top ten take around 1.2%. The receptor's source is a human donor with alopecia areata. Material: CD4+ T cells sorted from blood, obtained at week 0.

Here the CDR3 DNA reads TGTGCCAGCAGTGGGGGGTTCGAATCTGAAGCTTTCTTT. The encoded protein is CASSGGFESEAFF. The chain is built from TRBV6-1 and TRBJ1-1; possible D gene TRBD1, 5 bases. The CDR3 is 13 amino acids. Germline loops: CDR1 MNHNS, CDR2 SASEGT. The V gene lost 4 bases and the J gene lost 6 bases, with 12 bases spanning the gap.